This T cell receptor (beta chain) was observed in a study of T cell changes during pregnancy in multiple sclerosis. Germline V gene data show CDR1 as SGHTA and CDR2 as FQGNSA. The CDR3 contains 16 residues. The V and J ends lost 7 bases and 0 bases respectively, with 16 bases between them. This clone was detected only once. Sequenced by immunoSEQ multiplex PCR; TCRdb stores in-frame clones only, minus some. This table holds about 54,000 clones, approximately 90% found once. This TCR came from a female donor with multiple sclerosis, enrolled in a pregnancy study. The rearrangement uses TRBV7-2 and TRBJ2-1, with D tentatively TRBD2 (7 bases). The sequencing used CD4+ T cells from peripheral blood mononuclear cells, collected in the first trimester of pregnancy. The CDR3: CASIKGGGISYNEQFF. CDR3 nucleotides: TGTGCCAGCATCAAAGGGGGGGGGATCTCCTACAATGAGCAGTTCTTC.